This TCR beta chain was retrieved from a study of blood T cell repertoires in COVID-19 (dated by TCRdb to 2018 to 2020). Broadly, across the study: Collaborator samples came from the United States, Italy and Spain and covered acute and convalescent phases of COVID-19. The material from the prospective study consisted of cDNA or gDNA derived from T cells, B-cell-depleted T cells, or PBMCs. Subjects who had been exposed to COVID-19, were actively infected with it, or had recovered from it provided the deeply sampled blood TCRbeta repertoires that made up the dataset. The repertoires were released in a freely available public database meant as a resource for research on the immune response to SARS-CoV-2. The samples were drawn from the first 160 participants of the ongoing ImmuneRACE study and from roughly 1,300 subjects provided by 6 global collaborators. Sample metadata almost always included a de-identified subject ID, COVID-19 status, age in years and sex. Where available, HLA class I and class II types were taken from metadata supplied by the sample provider and were not determined by assay-based typing. Study-wide conclusions, independent of this receptor: The quantity of clinical and demographic metadata differed by source and by participant and was supplied without curation.

Concerning this clone itself: Which antigen it targets is not known. No base-level quality is on record; no much larger clone is a single base apart.

The collaborating institutions used their own protocols to collect whole blood in K2EDTA tubes. For TCRbeta analysis, collaborators shipped samples in one of three forms: frozen whole blood, isolated PBMCs, or DNA extracted from either of those sample types. Spanning cysteine to phenylalanine, the CDR3 consists of 16 amino acids. Kept here is only the CDR3 DNA, which spans 48 bases and is read in frame from base 1. The V end gives up 10 bases and the J end 4 bases, leaving 15 bases in the junction not matched to a gene. The germline V gene supplies CDR1 KGHSH and CDR2 LQKENI. TCRbeta CDR3 regions were amplified from genomic DNA using the immunoSEQ Assay, a bias-controlled multiplex PCR. Per the original workflow: The number of nucleated cells in each sample was estimated by amplification of reference gene primers within the assay. Sequence reads were collapsed and filtered to measure the absolute abundance of every unique TCRbeta CDR3 rearrangement. For each sample, productive Simpson clonality was calculated as the square root of Simpson's diversity index across productive rearrangements. In TCRdb, the immuneACCESS table is reduced to in-frame sequences with V and J assigned. These tables do not hold every clone; where another copy was compared, an unresolved V gene accounts for under half, and the others remain unexplained. D and trimming were read from the DNA, whereas the V and J calls and clone size are those reported in that table. The sample has 100,000 to 150,000 clones on record, over 80% of them singletons. Approximately 12% of the sample comes from the top ten.

This receptor was identified in a man in his 60s with acute or convalescent COVID-19. The rearranged chain carries TRBV18 and TRBJ2-2; the junction holds 7 bases that match TRBD2. What was sequenced was peripheral blood. The DNA is as follows: TGTGCCACCCACGGCGGTAGCGGGTCGGTCACCGGGGAGCTGTTTTTT. Its protein is CATHGGSGSVTGELFF.